These 17 T cell receptor beta chains share one sample of origin, sequenced in a study of Graves' ophthalmopathy and Graves' hyperthyroidism. RNA transcripts were the source from which TCR beta CDR3 regions were amplified. Second-round multiplex PCR came after first-round RT-PCR with HTBI primers. TCRdb re-analysed the multiplex PCR reads in MiXCR, keeping a single row per CDR3 protein. Among about 1.1 million distinct CDR3 sequences listed, about 36% were seen once. Source material: peripheral blood or thyroid tissue (not recorded which). The receptor set was obtained from an adult man with Graves' hyperthyroidism.

The V and J genes are TRBV29-1 and TRBJ1-1; 11 bases match TRBD1. The germline V gene encodes CDR1 SQVTM and CDR2 ANQGSEA. V trimming: 7 bases; J trimming: 5 bases; junction bases outside the gene matches: 9. The CDR3 totals 14 residues. In nucleotides, the CDR3 is TGCAGCGCCAAAGGGACAGGGGGTGGTACTGAAGCTTTCTTT. Encoded protein: CSAKGTGGGTEAFF.

In this sample, this clonotype turned up many times. This sequence joins TRBV6-5 and TRBJ1-5; D may be TRBD1 (5 bases). Germline loops: CDR1 MNHEY, CDR2 SVGAGI. V was pared by 6 bases and J by 6 bases, with 15 bases between. This CDR3 is 14 amino acids long. CDR3 residues: CASSRGTSLQPQHF. In nucleotides, the CDR3 is TGTGCCAGCAGCCGAGGGACTTCTCTTCAGCCCCAGCATTTT.

A few counts support this clonotype. The V gene is TRBV19, the J gene TRBJ2-7; D is perhaps TRBD2 (6 bases). The length of the CDR3 is 13 residues. Germline V CDR1 and CDR2: LNHDA, SQIVND (reference sequence). Trimming left V 1 base short and J 6 bases short, with 10 bases between. For the CDR3, the DNA is TGTGCCAGTAGTATAGGACTAGAGGGCGAGCAGTACTTC. Translation: CASSIGLEGEQYF.

This clonotype was counted many times. The chain links TRBV11-2 to TRBJ1-1; a possible D gene is TRBD1 (6 bases). This CDR3 contains 17 residues. Trimming left V 1 base short and J 0 bases short, with 15 bases between. Germline values: CDR1 SGHAT, CDR2 FQNNGV. CDR3 bases: TGTGCCAGCAGCTTAGCCCGCGGGGACATTATGAACACTGAAGCTTTCTTT. Its protein product is CASSLARGDIMNTEAFF.

V gene TRBV6-1 combines with J gene TRBJ1-5; D gene uncertain. Looked up from germline, CDR1 is MNHNS and CDR2 is SASEGT. V shed 5 bases and J shed 3 bases, with 11 bases lying between them. This CDR3 is built from 14 residues. CDR3 nucleotides: TGTGCCAGCAGTTGGAGGGTTTTCAATCAGCCCCAGCATTTT. Translated, it gives CASSWRVFNQPQHF.

The DNA for the CDR3 is TGTGCCAGCAGCCCAAGGACAGGGGACGGGAGCTACACCTTC. This gives the protein CASSPRTGDGSYTF. This rearrangement joins TRBV7-8 to TRBJ1-2, with 9 nucleotides matching TRBD1. V lost 5 bases, J lost 9 bases, and 10 bases stayed unmatched. The CDR3 consists of 14 residues. Germline lookup yields CDR1 SGHVS and CDR2 FQNEAQ. Together with reference TRBV7-8 and TRBJ1-2, the CDR3 gives the full variable domain: GAGVSQSPRYKVAKRGQDVALRCDPISGHVSLFWYQQALGQGPEFLTYFQNEAQLDKSGLPSDRFFAERPEGSVSTLKIQRTQQEDSAVYLCASSPRTGDGSYTFGSGTRLTVV.

The chain joins TRBV7-3 to TRBJ2-7, with 11 nucleotides matching TRBD2. Matching the DNA end better, TRBJ2-1 makes the J call doubtful. This CDR3 is built from 16 residues. CDR1 is SGHTA and CDR2 is FQGTGA in the germline V gene. The CDR3 loop is CASSSIAGGPGPEQFF. The CDR3 region has the DNA TGTGCCAGCAGCTCAATAGCGGGGGGGCCGGGCCCTGAGCAGTTCTTC.

This clonotype was detected many times. In nucleotides, the CDR3 is TGTGCCACAATGGCCAGGGTGTCCGGGGAGCTGTTTTTT. This translates into CATMARVSGELFF. The J gene is TRBJ2-2, the V gene TRBV12-3 or TRBV12-4; TRBD1 might be the D (5 bases). The length of the CDR3 is 13 residues. V lost 10 bases, J lost 6 bases, and 15 bases lay in between.

V is TRBV5-1 and J is TRBJ1-2; the D is unclear. V was cut by 0 bases and J by 2 bases, with 8 bases left in between. The CDR3 consists of 14 residues. Looked up from germline, CDR1 is SGHRS and CDR2 is YFSETQ. The CDR3 region is CASSLESGNYGYTF. The CDR3 nucleotides read TGCGCCAGCAGCTTGGAATCAGGAAACTATGGCTACACCTTC.

This clonotype was counted a few times. This chain links TRBV10-3 with TRBJ2-3; the match to TRBD2 covers 13 bases. The V gene end was trimmed by 7 bases and the J gene end by 3 bases; junction bases not matched to a gene: 4. CDR1 and CDR2 from the germline V gene are ENHRY and SYGVKD. CDR3 size: 15 residues. CDR3 bases: TGTGCCATCAAACCGGGACTAGCGGGAACAGATACGCAGTATTTT. It specifies CAIKPGLAGTDTQYF.

This clonotype was seen a few times. V and J are TRBV7-2 and TRBJ2-7; 11 bases fit TRBD1. With V trimmed by 5 bases and J by 2 bases, 8 bases remained unmatched. The CDR3 loop spans 16 amino acids. Germline CDR1 and CDR2: SGHTA and FQGNSA. CDR3 amino acids: CASSQGVDRGPYEQYF. In DNA form, the CDR3 reads TGTGCCAGCAGCCAAGGAGTGGACAGGGGGCCCTACGAGCAGTACTTC.

The chain has TRBV11-2 and TRBJ1-6; the D is unclear. The CDR3 length is 15 residues. Trimming left V 1 base short and J 6 bases short, with 10 bases between. Germline lookup yields CDR1 SGHAT and CDR2 FQNNGV. CDR3 nucleotide sequence: TGTGCCAGCAGCTTAGTAGCTGTTGGTAATTCACCCCTCCACTTT. As protein: CASSLVAVGNSPLHF.

The chain recombines TRBV5-1 with TRBJ2-7, with 10 bases identical to TRBD1. This CDR3 spans 14 amino acids. The junction had 6 bases not matched to a gene; V was cut back by 4 bases and J by 5 bases. Germline CDR1 SGHRS, CDR2 YFSETQ. In DNA form, the CDR3 reads TGCGCCAGCAGCCAAAAAGGGACAGGGGACGAGCAGTACTTC. Protein: CASSQKGTGDEQYF.

This clonotype was seen repeatedly, ten times or more. This chain links TRBV2 with TRBJ1-5, with TRBD1 as a possible D gene (6 bases). The germline V gene has CDR1 SNHLY and CDR2 FYNNEI. The CDR3 runs 15 residues. Trimming stripped 3 bases from V and 2 bases from J, with 11 bases between. In nucleotides, the CDR3 is TGTGCCAGCAGTGATCAGGGGCTGGGCAATCAGCCCCAGCATTTT. Protein sequence: CASSDQGLGNQPQHF. Full variable domain (rest looked up from reference TRBV2 and TRBJ1-5): EPEVTQTPSHQVTQMGQEVILRCVPISNHLYFYWYRQILGQKVEFLVSFYNNEISEKSEIFDDQFSVERPDGSNFTLKIRSTKLEDSAMYFCASSDQGLGNQPQHFGDGTRLSIL.

This clonotype has a handful of counts. One end of the junction fails to match germline, which may point to a read error. The rearrangement links TRBV10-3 to TRBJ2-7, with 8 bases fitting TRBD1. This CDR3 region has 16 residues. CDR1 and CDR2 from the germline V gene are ENHRY and SYGVKD. The CDR3, as DNA: TGTGCCAGCAGTTACGCCGATAGACAGGGGACCTACGAGCAGTACTTC. This gives the protein CASSYADRQGTYEQYF.

The CDR3 loop reads CASLDRGGGQPQHF. The CDR3 DNA sequence: TGTGCCAGTCTGGACAGGGGAGGCGGACAGCCCCAGCATTTT. The V and J genes are TRBV12-3 or TRBV12-4 and TRBJ1-5; 9 positions agree with TRBD1. The length of the CDR3 is 14 residues. With 9 bases clipped from V and 7 bases from J, the junction kept 10 bases outside the gene matches.

The chain joins TRBV5-6 to TRBJ1-2; D might be TRBD1 (5 bases). The germline V and J ends were trimmed by 0 bases and 5 bases, with 17 bases remaining between them. Per the germline V gene, CDR1 is SGHDT and CDR2 is YYEEEE. The CDR3 spans 16 residues. The DNA of the CDR3 is TGTGCCAGCAGCTTGGAGGGCCTCGGGACGCGATATGGCTACACCTTC. Its protein is CASSLEGLGTRYGYTF.